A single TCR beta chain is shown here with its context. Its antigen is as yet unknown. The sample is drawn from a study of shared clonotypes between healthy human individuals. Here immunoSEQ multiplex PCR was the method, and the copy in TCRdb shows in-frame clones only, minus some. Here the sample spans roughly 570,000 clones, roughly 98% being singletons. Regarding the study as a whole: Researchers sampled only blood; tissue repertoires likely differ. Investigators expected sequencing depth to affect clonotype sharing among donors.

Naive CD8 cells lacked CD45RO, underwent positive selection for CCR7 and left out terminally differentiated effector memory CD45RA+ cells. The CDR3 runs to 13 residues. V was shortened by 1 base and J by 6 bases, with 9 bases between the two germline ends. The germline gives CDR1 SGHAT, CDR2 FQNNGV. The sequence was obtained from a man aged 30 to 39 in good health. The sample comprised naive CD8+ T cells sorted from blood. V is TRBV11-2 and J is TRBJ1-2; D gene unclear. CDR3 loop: CASSLGTLDGYTF. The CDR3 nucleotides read TGTGCCAGCAGCTTAGGGACCCTCGATGGCTACACCTTC.